The rows below give T cell receptor beta chains drawn from one sample of a study of regulatory T cells in long-lasting Graves disease. Via MiXCR, TCRdb re-called the multiplex PCR reads, giving one row per CDR3 protein. Counted here are 200,000 to 250,000 distinct CDR3 sequences, approximately 18% occurring once; the ten biggest clones make up roughly 12%. This same sample was also part of a study on T cells in Graves' hyperthyroidism and ophthalmopathy.

The source material was peripheral blood mononuclear cells (PBMCs), sampled at new diagnosis, from a patient treated with antithyroid drugs. These receptor sequences come from a woman aged 25 to 45 with Graves disease. Both conserved end residues are part of each CDR3. D genes are given only for firm matches. The size entry is marked missing in some rows and otherwise reads once, few, many or a size class.

16,TRBD1,TRBJ1-2,few,TRBV30,TGTGCCTGGAGTCTTCTCTCTACGGGACAGAACTATGGCTACACCTTC,CAWSLLSTGQNYGYTF
13,TRBD1,TRBJ1-1,many,TRBV19,TGTGCCAGTATACAGGGGATGGGGACTGAAGCTTTCTTT,CASIQGMGTEAFF
12,NA,TRBJ2-7,many,TRBV30,TGTGCCTGGAGTGGGACTATTTACGAGCAGTACTTC,CAWSGTIYEQYF
15,TRBD2,TRBJ2-3,many,TRBV27,TGTGCCAGCAGTTTGTCCAGCGGGGGGGCAGATACGCAGTATTTT,CASSLSSGGADTQYF
14,NA,TRBJ1-5,many,TRBV9,TGTGCCAGCAGCGTAAACGCCGGCGATCAGCCCCAGCATTTT,CASSVNAGDQPQHF
14,NA,TRBJ2-3,many,TRBV7-9,TGTGCCAGCAGCTTAGCGGAGGAGGGCTATACGCAGTATTTT,CASSLAEEGYTQYF
17,NA,TRBJ2-7,NA,TRBV20-1,TGCAGTGCCTACCTTGGGGCTAGCCTCAATCACACCTACGAGCAGTCCTTC,CSAYLGASLNHTYEQSF
15,TRBD1,TRBJ1-5,NA,TRBV28,TGTGCCAGCGCAATCGGGGACAGGGCCAATCAGCCCCAGCATTTT,CASAIGDRANQPQHF
16,TRBD1,TRBJ2-3,few,TRBV9,TGTGCCAGCAGCGCCCACACAGGGGGCAGAGCAGATACGCAGTATTTT,CASSAHTGGRADTQYF
15,NA,TRBJ1-3,many,TRBV30,TGTGCCTGGAGTGTCAGGGATATCCAAAGAAACACCATATATTTT,CAWSVRDIQRNTIYF
13,TRBD1,TRBJ2-5,many,TRBV30,TGTGCCTGCCTTGGACAGGACGAAGAGACCCAGTACTTC,CACLGQDEETQYF
17,TRBD2,TRBJ2-1,many,TRBV19,TGTGCCAGTAGTACCAGACTAGCGGGAGGAGCCTACAATGAGCAGTTCTTC,CASSTRLAGGAYNEQFF
15,NA,TRBJ1-2,many,TRBV7-8,TGTGCCAGCAGCTTAGACCGTAGACAGACCTATGGCTACACCTTC,CASSLDRRQTYGYTF
15,NA,TRBJ1-5,many,TRBV28,TGTGCCAGCAGTTTACTACAGGGTAGCAATCAGCCCCAGCATTTT,CASSLLQGSNQPQHF
15,NA,TRBJ2-2,many,TRBV15,TGTGCCACCAGCAGAGTACTGGGGACCACCGGGGAGCTGTTTTTT,CATSRVLGTTGELFF
16,NA,TRBJ1-2,many,TRBV24-1,TGTGCCACCAGTGATGCCCCGCCATGGGGGCCCCATGGCTACACCTTC,CATSDAPPWGPHGYTF
15,NA,TRBJ1-6,many,TRBV27,TGTGCCAGCAGTTCAGCGAACTCCTATAATTCACCCCTCCACTTT,CASSSANSYNSPLHF
19,TRBD2,TRBJ2-5,many,TRBV11-3,TGTGCCAGCAGCTCTAACCCCCTGGCTAGCGGGGGGACCCAAGAGACCCAGTACTTC,CASSSNPLASGGTQETQYF
16,NA,TRBJ1-3,NA,TRBV2,TGTGCCAGCAGCCAATTACCCCGGCGTCGTGGAAACACCATATATTTT,CASSQLPRRRGNTIYF
15,TRBD1,TRBJ2-5,many,TRBV2,TGTGCCAGCAGTACTCTGACAGGGCCGGGAGAGACCCAGTACTTC,CASSTLTGPGETQYF
15,TRBD1,TRBJ2-7,NA,TRBV12-3/TRBV12-4,TGTGCCAGCAGTGACCCCGGGACAGGGGTCTACGAGCAGTACTTC,CASSDPGTGVYEQYF
13,NA,TRBJ1-6,many,TRBV20-1,TGCAGTGCGCTGGGACACATCAATTCACCCCTCCACTTT,CSALGHINSPLHF
16,TRBD2,TRBJ2-3,NA,TRBV2,TGTGCCAGCAGAGCCGGGACTAGCGGGAATTGGGATACGCAGTATTTT,CASRAGTSGNWDTQYF
13,NA,TRBJ1-2,many,TRBV6-2/TRBV6-3,TGTGCCAGCAGTTCCGTTTTTGGGGATGGCTACACCTTC,CASSSVFGDGYTF
14,NA,TRBJ1-4,many,TRBV7-2,TGTGCCAGCAGGCCGGGGCGTTATAATGAAAAACTGTTTTTT,CASRPGRYNEKLFF
15,NA,TRBJ2-5,many,TRBV11-2,TGTGCCAGCAGCTTAGGCCAGGGGTTGCAAGAGACCCAGTACTTC,CASSLGQGLQETQYF
16,TRBD1,TRBJ1-4,many,TRBV5-1,TGCGCCAGCAGCCTGTCGAAGGGACAGCAGAATGAAAAACTGTTTTTT,CASSLSKGQQNEKLFF
16,NA,TRBJ2-4,NA,TRBV20-1,TGCAGTGCCCGGAAGTGGGCGGACAAGGCCAAAAACATTCAGTACTTC,CSARKWADKAKNIQYF
13,NA,TRBJ2-7,NA,TRBV4-2,TGTGCCAGCAGCCAAGAAATGGCAGGCGAGCAGTACTTC,CASSQEMAGEQYF
13,NA,TRBJ1-2,many,TRBV12-5,TGTGCTAGTGGTTTGAGGGCCATCTATGGCTACACCTTC,CASGLRAIYGYTF
14,NA,TRBJ2-5,many,TRBV7-2,TGTGCCAGCAGCTTAGCGGGGGTCAGCCCAACCCAGTACTTC,CASSLAGVSPTQYF
18,NA,TRBJ2-7,many,TRBV6-1,TGTGCCAGCAGCCTAACCGGGACGGGCGGCTATCCTCTTTACGAGCAGTACTTC,CASSLTGTGGYPLYEQYF
15,NA,TRBJ1-5,many,TRBV12-3/TRBV12-4,TGTGCCAGCAGTTCCAAGGGTTATAGCAATCAGCCCCAGCATTTT,CASSSKGYSNQPQHF
16,TRBD1,TRBJ1-1,NA,TRBV30,TGTGCCTGGAAACGTACCCCCCAAGACAGGGGCCGGCGAGCTTTCTTT,CAWKRTPQDRGRRAFF
14,NA,TRBJ1-5,once,TRBV2,TGTGCCAGCAGTGACCCAGTAGGAAATCAGCCCCAGCATTTT,CASSDPVGNQPQHF
15,NA,TRBJ1-1,NA,TRBV5-1,TGCGCCAGCAGCCCTGGAGGACTCAGGAACACTGAAGCTTTCTTT,CASSPGGLRNTEAFF
12,NA,TRBJ2-7,many,TRBV28,TGTGCCAGCAGTCAAAGGGGCGACGAGCAGTACTTC,CASSQRGDEQYF
13,TRBD1,TRBJ1-1,NA,TRBV10-3,TGTGCCATCAGTGTGACAGGGGGCCCTGAAGCTTTCTTT,CAISVTGGPEAFF
14,NA,TRBJ1-1,many,TRBV11-2,TGTGCCAGCAGCTTAGTGCAGGTGGGCACTGAAGCTTTCTTT,CASSLVQVGTEAFF
15,TRBD1,TRBJ1-5,many,TRBV28,TGTGCCAGCAGAAGCGGACAGGGGGCTTATGAGCCCCAGCATTTT,CASRSGQGAYEPQHF
13,TRBD1,TRBJ1-2,NA,TRBV20-1,TGCAGTACCCCGGGACAGGGGAGCCATGGCTACACCTTC,CSTPGQGSHGYTF
13,NA,TRBJ1-4,many,TRBV2,TGTGCCAGCAGTTTGAGCAGTAATGAAAAACTGTTTTTT,CASSLSSNEKLFF
16,NA,TRBJ1-2,many,TRBV12-3/TRBV12-4,TGTGCCAGCAGCACTGCAACGGTCCCGTCCCTCTATGGCTACACCTTC,CASSTATVPSLYGYTF
16,TRBD2,TRBJ2-3,NA,TRBV9,TGTGCCAGCAGCGTAGGGGGTAGCGGGGCGGCAGATACGCAGTATTTT,CASSVGGSGAADTQYF
14,TRBD2,TRBJ2-7,many,TRBV2,TGTGCCAGTGCCGGGACTAGGGGCGGCGTCGAGCAGTACTTC,CASAGTRGGVEQYF
14,NA,TRBJ1-6,many,TRBV6-1,TGTGCCAGCAGTAGAGACAGAAATAATTCACCCCTCCACTTT,CASSRDRNNSPLHF
16,TRBD1,TRBJ1-2,many,TRBV18,TGTGCCAGCTCACCTCGGGACAGTGCGTCTAACTATGGCTACACCTTC,CASSPRDSASNYGYTF
15,TRBD1,TRBJ1-1,many,TRBV28,TGTGCCAGCAGTTTAGGAAAGGGGGCGGGCACTGAAGCTTTCTTT,CASSLGKGAGTEAFF
16,NA,TRBJ1-5,many,TRBV6-1,TGTGCCAGCAGGGGGGACCGCGGAGCCGTCTATCAGCCCCAGCATTTT,CASRGDRGAVYQPQHF